This T cell receptor beta chain was sequenced during a study of cytomegalovirus exposure and HLA in healthy donors (dated by TCRdb to the late 2010s). Context from the whole study: An earlier analysis of roughly 630 of the donors reported 250 to 350 Gb of sequence data and 117 million unique TCR beta sequences from roughly 200 million T cells. All discovery cohort repertoires had been generated using a single sequencing platform. Alongside the repertoire data, information on donor age, sex, ethnicity and CMV serostatus was compiled. To decide whether each TCR beta V gene segment behaved as functional or pseudogenic, an earlier analysis of some 580 of the donors relied on high-throughput TCR beta sequencing. In addition to the first cohort of 666 subjects, a separate validation cohort of approximately 120 different subjects was used. Roughly 5 DR-DQ haplotypes were treated as single units for association and clustering because of strong linkage in the cohort. Both class I and class II loci were covered by HLA typing, at four-digit resolution. Rather than using new phenotypic data, the later analysis identified candidate immune exposures from TCR beta sequences and from how often those sequences occurred across donors. To predict cytomegalovirus infection status, the study combined high-throughput TCR immunosequencing, statistical association of individual TCRs with disease status, and machine learning. In a later analysis, previously published TCR beta repertoires from about 670 donors were re-analyzed and high-resolution HLA genotyping was added so that TCR occurrence patterns could be studied. Using immunosequencing, the study profiled T cell repertoires from around 670 subjects and related those repertoires to cytomegalovirus serostatus. Among the roughly 390 genotyped donors, roughly 80% belonged to the genetic ancestry cluster associated with self-reported Caucasian donors. The study aimed to test whether signatures of past pathogen exposure could be identified by cataloging public T cell receptors. A later genetic analysis took genome-wide SNP genotypes for about three fifths of the 666 donors and used that subset as a discovery cohort. Typing coverage differed by locus: A, B, C, DRB1 and DQB1 were typed in about 629-640 donors, DQA1 in roughly 500, DPA1 in roughly 590, and DPB1 in 450 to 480. An early release that covered some 630 HLA-typed donors contained approximately 300 gigabases of sequencing data and about 93 million unique TCR sequences. On average, 235,054 unique TCR beta nucleotide sequences were sequenced per donor among about 400 genotyped donors of the cohort, with roughly 19% of those sequences being non-productive. What the study reported, not specific to this receptor: In an earlier analysis of under 600 of the donors, most TCR beta V segments were observed in productive rearrangements about 87% or about 30% of the time, broadly matching IMGT annotations. In both the original and validation cohorts, the classifier was reported to diagnose cytomegalovirus status with high specificity and sensitivity. A further reported finding was that TCR beta sequences accurately predicted the HLA-A and HLA-B alleles for most subjects in the first cohort. The only immune exposure information available for the cohort was CMV serostatus. The cohort was sequenced for TCR beta chains only, and without alpha or paired-chain data the features that could be detected were limited. In a later analysis, several top co-occurrence clusters were reported to appear linked to parvovirus B19, influenza, CMV and Epstein-Barr virus. A later analysis found that TCR association rates varied across HLA loci, with DRB1 alleles showing the most associated TCRs and HLA-C alleles the fewest. Sequencing depth was assumed to be roughly uniform across donors in the presence/absence analyses, though that assumption may not hold. A few of the identified cytomegalovirus-associated TCR beta chains were confirmed in vitro to be specific for cytomegalovirus antigens. A total of 150 to 200 TCR beta chains were listed by the study as associated with cytomegalovirus. Specific HLA alleles were associated with 15,000 to 20,000 TCR beta sequences at a false discovery rate of 0.05 in a later analysis. A later analysis found that HLA-associated TCR beta chains were more clonally expanded and had lower generation probabilities than equally common non-associated chains. Correlated functional status among segregating V segments might reflect linkage disequilibrium, but an unknown experimental factor could not be ruled out. The sequencing pipeline was judged likely to have produced a cluster of highly shared sequence variants as a technical artifact. Because counts were too low, seventeen rarely observed V segments, including chromosome 9 orphons, were left out of the earlier analysis of some 640 of the donors. The 87-base-pair reads could not distinguish some IMGT-functional V segments, including TRBV6-2 and TRBV6-3, so those segments were excluded. Compared with the 666-donor mean, donors in an Asian-associated ancestry cluster had fewer N-insertions in productive TCRs, according to a later genetic analysis. V-gene and J-gene trimming of TCR beta chains was associated with a missense DCLRE1C variant in a later genetic analysis, and the association was replicated in an independent cohort. Across donors, most TCR sequences were observed very rarely, whereas some public TCRs were present in many individuals. According to a later analysis, most CMV-associated TCR beta chains appeared to be HLA-restricted, and the HLA associations seemed to be driven largely by CMV exposure. The authors suggested that the approach could potentially be generalized to other disease states and immunological phenotypes. Strong co-occurrence of HLA alleles, especially DR and DQ, made assigning TCR associations to individual alleles difficult. Because some donors lacked HLA typing at each locus, the association tests relied only on the typed subset.

Libraries were constructed by the immunoSEQ multiplex PCR assay. The multiplex PCR relied on a mix of 60 forward primers for TCR Vbeta segments and 13 reverse primers for TCR Jbeta segments. The CDR3 region of rearranged TCR beta genes was amplified from genomic DNA with a multiplex PCR assay. Amplified TCR beta libraries were sequenced as 87-base-pair reads on the Illumina HiSeq System. The paper's data handling went like this. Across the 500 to 850 repertoires, a later analysis counted 80 million or so unique TCR beta chains, around 11 million of which were shared by at least two donors. A nearest-neighbor algorithm error-corrected the raw reads and collapsed the reads into unique sequences, merging closely related sequences to remove PCR and sequencing errors. CDR3 sequences were aligned to IMGT reference sequences to assign V, D and J gene segments. For a sequence to be retained, a match of at least six nucleotides was required to both a V gene segment and a J gene segment. Rearrangements were classified as productive when the CDR3 lacked stop codons and remained in frame with V and J, and all other rearrangements were classified as non-productive. Following IMGT convention, CDR3 was defined as the stretch from the second conserved V-encoded cysteine to the conserved J-encoded phenylalanine. The earlier analysis of approximately 590 of the donors excluded any sequence lacking an unambiguous match to a single V gene segment. In an earlier analysis of approximately 610 of the donors, V segments were called functional above 56.7% productive rearrangements and were called segregating when the between-donor standard deviation exceeded 5%. A statistical classification framework was built to diagnose cytomegalovirus status from the catalog of TCR beta chain sequences. In a later analysis, V and J genes were assigned by comparing TCR nucleotide sequences against IMGT/GENE-DB human TR gene sequences. The TCRdist pipeline was used in a later analysis to assign CDR3 sequences and most-parsimonious VDJ recombination scenarios. In a later analysis, each TCR beta chain was defined by its CDR3 amino acid sequence together with its V-gene family, and reads without a unique V-gene family were excluded. To address suspected cross-contamination and a sequencing artifact, a later analysis removed approximately 600 highly shared, low-generation-probability nucleotide sequences. A later analysis calculated a clonal expansion index for each public chain from normalized within-repertoire ranks of inferred template counts. In a later analysis, generation probabilities were computed with a VDJ recombination model fitted to out-of-frame rearrangements, and the resulting probabilities were checked against IGoR. A later analysis scored TCR-TCR, TCR-HLA and TCR-CMV co-occurrence with hypergeometric tests, applying a repertoire-size bias correction to TCR pairs. False discovery rates were estimated in a later analysis by permuting HLA or CMV assignments 20 times. In a later analysis, co-occurring TCRs were grouped using DBSCAN, with TCRdist sequence similarity added in when clustering inside HLA-allele-positive subsets. For co-occurrence clustering, repertoires with fewer than 30,000 or more than 120,000 public chains were excluded, along with a handful of repertoires with anomalous nucleotide sharing. Entries here come from immuneACCESS through TCRdb and include only in-frame sequences with V and J called. Some clones fail to appear in such tables; in the studies checked, an unresolved V gene covers under half of the shortfall, and the cause of the remainder is unknown. That table supplies the V and J calls and clone size; D and trimming were determined from the DNA. The sample table holds about 140,000 clones. 2.7% of the sample is held by the ten biggest clonotypes.

To note about this clone: The antigen it recognizes is unknown.

The CDR3, cysteine through phenylalanine, is 15 amino acids long. The read is trimmed to its CDR3 DNA, 45 bases read in frame from base 1. CDR1 and CDR2, looked up from the germline V gene, are MRHNA and SNTAGT. Germline trimming: 6 bases from V, 8 bases from J; junction bases outside gene matches: 10. The cohort was made up of 666 healthy bone marrow donors. All cohort members were sampled while nominally healthy, although unrecorded immune exposures were likely present. The donor tested CMV seronegative and was one of the 352 seronegative cohort members. A peripheral blood sample was provided by each donor, and peripheral blood mononuclear cells were used for TCR beta sequencing. The Qiagen DNeasy Blood Extraction Kit was used to extract genomic DNA from the blood cell samples.

This TCR was sampled from a man aged 35-49 years in good health and CMV-seronegative. Sequences were obtained from PBMCs. The sequence links TRBV6-4 to TRBJ2-1; 10 nucleotides in the junction match TRBD2. The nucleotide sequence reads as follows: TGTGCCAGCAGCCGGGGAGCGGGGGGGCCGGATGAGCAGTTCTTC. The resulting protein is CASSRGAGGPDEQFF.